The clone carrying this T cell receptor (beta chain) has a single count. As yet, its antigen is unknown. Sequenced by immunoSEQ multiplex PCR; TCRdb stores in-frame clones only, minus some. The sample consists of approximately 60,000 clones, roughly 84% of them appearing once. These data come from a study of OX40 agonist ivuxolimab in advanced cancers. Study in general: A diagnosis of hepatocellular carcinoma, melanoma, renal cell or head and neck cancer was present in dose-escalation patients. The study's findings and limits: Clonal expansion was seen in CD4+ and CD8+ blood T cells by week 6 at 0.1 to 3.0 mg/kg.

Trimming took off 5 bases at V and 10 bases at J, with 9 bases between the two ends. The CDR3 has 12 residues. Germline lookup yields CDR1 LNHDA and CDR2 SQIVND (reference sequence). Specimen: CD4+ or CD8+ T cells sorted from blood, collected in a trial of the OX40 agonist ivuxolimab. This receptor was obtained from an adult with an advanced solid tumor such as melanoma, head and neck, liver or kidney cancer. The chain joins TRBV19 to TRBJ1-6, with a possible D match to TRBD1 (6 bases). The CDR3 here is CASSAGVSPLHF. The DNA of the CDR3 is TGTGCCAGTAGTGCAGGGGTCTCACCCCTCCACTTT.